This T cell receptor beta chain was sequenced in a study of cytomegalovirus exposure and HLA in healthy donors. The study, taken as a whole, reports: It is likely that the observed cluster of highly shared sequence variants was a sequencing artifact. Associated with cytomegalovirus, according to the listing, were about 160 TCR beta chains.

As regards this clone: Its antigen is not identified.

In the PCR, 60 Vbeta and 13 Jbeta primers were used. Generated by immunoSEQ multiplex PCR, the TCRdb table keeps only in-frame clones and is missing some. The sample lists 90,000 or so clones; roughly 82% were seen once. Germline CDR1 and CDR2: MGHRA and YSYEKL. The CDR3 is made up of 15 amino acids. V was cut by 2 bases and J by 5 bases, with 16 bases left in between. Healthy individuals who donated bone marrow served as the donors. Each donor was nominally healthy when sampled (though unrecorded immune exposures were likely). Source material: PBMCs. This clonotype was sampled from a man younger than 40 in good health and CMV-seropositive. This chain links TRBV4-1 with TRBJ2-7, with D tentatively TRBD2 (6 bases). CDR3 amino acids: CASSQTPGRWDEQYF. The CDR3 bases are TGCGCCAGCAGCCAAACCCCGGGGAGGTGGGACGAGCAGTACTTC.